The 23 T cell receptor beta chains below all came from one sample that was sequenced in a study of cytomegalovirus exposure and HLA in healthy donors listed by TCRdb under 2017. Library method: the immunoSEQ multiplex PCR assay. For the multiplex PCR, a mixture combining 60 forward primers for TCR Vbeta segments and 13 reverse primers for TCR Jbeta segments was used. Sourced from immuneACCESS, this table was stored by TCRdb with only in-frame sequences that have V and J called. A share of the clones is absent; for the studies checked, an unresolved V gene accounts for under half, and the remainder has no known explanation. Within this sample are roughly 120,000 clones, with about 79% of them counted one time only. Jointly, the top ten make up 1.9% of the sample. What was sequenced was PBMCs. The receptors come from a man between 45 and 60 years old in good health and CMV-seronegative.

This clone was seen only once. This rearrangement joins TRBV2 to TRBJ1-2, with D unclear. The germline V and J ends were trimmed by 9 bases and 1 base, with 12 bases remaining between them. Germline V gives CDR1 SNHLY, CDR2 FYNNEI. This CDR3 is 13 amino acids long. The CDR3, as DNA: TGTGCCAGTAAGCCCACCGTTAACTATGGCTACACCTTC. Encoded protein: CASKPTVNYGYTF.

This clone was seen a handful of times. The genes are TRBV7-2 and TRBJ1-2, with D perhaps matching TRBD1 (6 bases). The CDR3 sequence is 17 residues long. CDR1 is SGHTA, CDR2 FQGNSA, per germline. The V and J ends lost 5 bases and 0 bases respectively, with 19 bases between them. The CDR3 coding sequence is TGTGCCAGCAGCCCTGGGGGCCGACAGTATACTAACTATGGCTACACCTTC. It yields the protein CASSPGGRQYTNYGYTF.

The chain has TRBV10-3 and TRBJ2-7; D is perhaps TRBD1 (5 bases). The CDR3 runs 15 residues. The V gene's germline CDR1 is ENHRY and CDR2 SYGVKD. The ends were cut back, 3 bases at V and 3 bases at J, with 15 bases in the middle. The CDR3 bases are TGTGCCATCAGTGATGGAGCCCTTAGGGGCTACGAGCAGTACTTC. It is translated as CAISDGALRGYEQYF.

The chain uses TRBV11-1 and TRBJ1-1, with 7 bases matching TRBD1. The CDR3 contains 14 residues. The V gene end was trimmed by 5 bases and the J gene end by 4 bases; junction bases not matched to a gene: 7. The V gene's germline CDR1 is SGHAT and CDR2 FQDESV (reference sequence). The CDR3 coding sequence is TGTGCCAGCAGCCCCACTAGGACAGGCACTGAAGCTTTCTTT. Protein product: CASSPTRTGTEAFF.

This clone appeared a few times. The V call is TRBV7-9, the J call TRBJ1-1; no definite D call. CDR1 is SEHNR and CDR2 is FQNEAQ in the germline V gene (reference sequence). V was trimmed by 4 bases and J by 0 bases, leaving 9 bases between them. The CDR3 has 14 amino acids. CDR3 protein: CASSYGVLNTEAFF. CDR3 sequence (DNA): TGTGCCAGCAGCTACGGGGTACTGAACACTGAAGCTTTCTTT.

The chain has TRBV9 and TRBJ1-1, with 7 positions matching TRBD1. Germline values: CDR1 SGDLS, CDR2 YYNGEE. The trim removed 4 bases at V and 1 base at J, leaving 7 bases unmatched. This CDR3 comprises 15 residues. CDR3 loop: CASSSNTGANTEAFF. CDR3 in DNA: TGTGCCAGCAGCTCCAATACAGGGGCGAACACTGAAGCTTTCTTT.

The chain carries TRBV4-3 and TRBJ2-7, with TRBD1 identical over 8 bases. The CDR3 runs to 18 residues. CDR1 and CDR2 from the germline V gene are LGHNA and YSLEER. The V gene end was trimmed by 2 bases and the J gene end by 0 bases; junction bases not matched to a gene: 12. The CDR3 loop is CASSQRPRIRGHSYEQYF. In nucleotides, the CDR3 is TGCGCCAGCAGCCAACGCCCCCGAATCAGGGGGCACTCCTACGAGCAGTACTTC.

The V call is TRBV19, the J call TRBJ1-1; TRBD1 aligns across 10 bases. The CDR3 is 16 amino acids. The V and J ends lost 4 bases and 6 bases, in that order; junction bases with no gene match: 11. Germline-derived CDR1 and CDR2 are LNHDA and SQIVND (reference sequence). As DNA, the CDR3 is TGTGCCAGTAGTAACCGATGGGACAGGGGTTCCGCTGAAGCTTTCTTT. It specifies CASSNRWDRGSAEAFF. Full variable domain (missing parts from reference TRBV19 and TRBJ1-1): DGGITQSPKYLFRKEGQNVTLSCEQNLNHDAMYWYRQDPGQGLRLIYYSQIVNDFQKGDIAEGYSVSREKKESFPLTVTSAQKNPTAFYLCASSNRWDRGSAEAFFGQGTRLTVV.

This chain's CDR3 is CASRTGESGANVLTF. The CDR3 DNA is TGTGCCAGTCGGACAGGGGAGTCTGGGGCCAACGTCCTGACTTTC. The V call is TRBV19, the J call TRBJ2-6; the match to TRBD1 covers 9 bases. Germline assignment: CDR1 LNHDA and CDR2 SQIVND (reference sequence). Trimming cost V 8 bases and J 1 base; bases outside gene matches: 3. The CDR3 runs to 15 residues.

This clone was observed a single time. The junction does not match germline at one end; this may be a read error. The V and J genes are TRBV7-9 and TRBJ1-1; 12 nucleotides line up with TRBD1. CDR3 length: 17 residues. CDR1 is SEHNR and CDR2 is FQNEAQ in the germline V gene (reference sequence). In DNA, the CDR3 is TGTTCCAGCAGCCCCGGGACAGGGGGCGGCCGAGTCACTGAAGCTTTCTTT. It codes for CSSSPGTGGGRVTEAFF.

The rearrangement uses TRBV7-2 and TRBJ2-1, with TRBD2 matching over 8 bases. The CDR3 runs to 15 residues. V trimming: 0 bases; J trimming: 4 bases; junction bases outside the gene matches: 2. In germline, CDR1 is SGHTA, CDR2 FQGNSA. CDR3 bases: TGTGCCAGCAGCTTAGCCGGGGGGGAGTACAATGAGCAGTTCTTC. Translating gives CASSLAGGEYNEQFF.

The table lists this clone with a count of one. The rearrangement joins TRBV5-1 to TRBJ1-4; maybe TRBD1 (5 bases). This CDR3 comprises 15 residues. With 1 base removed from V and 5 bases from J, the gap between germline ends came to 12 bases. Per the germline V gene, CDR1 is SGHRS and CDR2 is YFSETQ. The DNA for the CDR3 is TGCGCCAGCAGCTTGTCGACCAGGGTGAATGAAAAACTGTTTTTT. Translated: CASSLSTRVNEKLFF.

This clone appeared a few times. V and J are TRBV20-1 and TRBJ2-3; weak D call: TRBD2 (7 bases). Trimming removed 0 bases at V and 10 bases at J, with 8 bases between. Germline V gene sequence: CDR1 DFQATT, CDR2 SNEGSKA (reference sequence). This CDR3 spans 11 amino acids. The CDR3 coding sequence is TGCAGTGCTAGAGAGCGGGGGCCGCAGTATTTT. Protein sequence: CSARERGPQYF.

This chain joins TRBV5-4 and TRBJ2-2; tentatively, D is TRBD1 (6 bases). CDR3 length: 14 amino acids. Trimming left V 2 bases short and J 7 bases short, with 12 bases between. From germline, CDR1 is SGHNT and CDR2 YYREEE (reference sequence). CDR3 bases: TGTGCCAGCAGCTTCACAGGGTTGGGCGGGGAGCTGTTTTTT. Translation: CASSFTGLGGELFF.

The chain recombines TRBV9 with TRBJ2-7; TRBD1 aligns across 7 bases. J gave up 2 bases and V 3 bases, and 8 bases lay outside the gene matches. CDR1 is SGDLS and CDR2 is YYNGEE in the germline V gene. The CDR3 consists of 15 residues. In DNA form, the CDR3 reads TGTGCCAGCAGCGCACGGACAGGCACTCCCTACGAGCAGTACTTC. This translates into CASSARTGTPYEQYF. Full variable domain (missing parts from reference TRBV9 and TRBJ2-7): DSGVTQTPKHLITATGQRVTLRCSPRSGDLSVYWYQQSLDQGLQFLIQYYNGEERAKGNILERFSAQQFPDLHSELNLSSLELGDSALYFCASSARTGTPYEQYFGPGTRLTVT.

The chain carries TRBV9 and TRBJ1-4; D call uncertain. Germline V gene data show CDR1 as SGDLS and CDR2 as YYNGEE. CDR3 length: 13 residues. Deletions cut 5 bases from V and 8 bases from J, with 13 bases between. CDR3 amino acids: CASSYSPEEKLFF. DNA for the CDR3: TGTGCCAGCAGTTACAGCCCCGAGGAAAAACTGTTTTTT. The full variable domain, completed using reference TRBV9 and TRBJ1-4, is DSGVTQTPKHLITATGQRVTLRCSPRSGDLSVYWYQQSLDQGLQFLIQYYNGEERAKGNILERFSAQQFPDLHSELNLSSLELGDSALYFCASSYSPEEKLFFGSGTQLSVL.

The chain uses TRBV19 and TRBJ2-2; tentative D call: TRBD2 (5 bases). Between the trimmed V and J ends, which lost 0 bases and 1 base, there was a span of 12 bases. The CDR3 extends over 17 amino acids. Germline CDR1 is LNHDA and CDR2 is SQIVND (reference sequence). This CDR3 is CASSIDIATGNTGELFF. CDR3 bases: TGTGCCAGTAGTATAGATATAGCGACCGGGAACACCGGGGAGCTGTTTTTT.

This rearrangement joins TRBV27 to TRBJ1-2; TRBD1 agrees at 9 bases. Germline CDR1 is MNHEY and CDR2 is SMNVEV (reference sequence). This CDR3 has 14 residues. V dropped 5 bases and J dropped 4; count of bases not matched to a gene: 5. CDR3 sequence: CASSTGQGTYGYTF. Here the CDR3 DNA reads TGTGCCAGCAGTACGGGACAGGGAACCTATGGCTACACCTTC.

The chain combines TRBV11-2 with TRBJ2-5; TRBD2 agrees at 7 bases. Trimming took 11 bases from V and 3 from J; bases not matched to a gene: 6. The germline V gene has CDR1 SGHAT and CDR2 FQNNGV. The CDR3 has 12 residues. CDR3 nucleotide sequence: TGTGCCCATAAGGCGGGGGAAGAGACCCAGTACTTC. This encodes CAHKAGEETQYF.

The CDR3 nucleotides are TGTGCCAGCAGTGAGCCAGGGGGCACTATATACAATGAGCAGTTCTTC. As protein: CASSEPGGTIYNEQFF. V usage is TRBV6-1 and J usage is TRBJ2-1, with 8 nucleotides matching TRBD1. The CDR3 loop spans 16 amino acids. In germline, CDR1 is MNHNS, CDR2 SASEGT. Trimming took 3 bases from V and 4 from J; bases not matched to a gene: 8.

The CDR3 is CASSLAGTGSYEQYF. The CDR3 DNA follows: TGTGCCAGCAGCTTAGCTGGGACAGGCTCCTACGAGCAGTACTTC. This chain joins TRBV11-3 and TRBJ2-7; 8 bases are shared with TRBD1. CDR3 length equals 15 residues. Trimming cost V 1 base and J 0 bases; bases outside gene matches: 2. Germline V lookup: CDR1 SGHNT, CDR2 YENEEA.

About this clone: A junction end diverges from the germline sequence, so it may reflect a read error. This chain connects TRBV7-9 to TRBJ1-1; D is uncertain. From germline, CDR1 is SEHNR and CDR2 FQNEAQ (reference sequence). This CDR3 is built from 13 residues. The CDR3 sequence is CSSSPDSPPGAFF. The CDR3, as DNA: TGTTCCAGCAGCCCAGACTCCCCTCCCGGTGCTTTCTTT.

The V gene is TRBV27, the J gene TRBJ2-3, with a weak D call TRBD2 (5 bases). The CDR3 runs to 14 residues. V was clipped by 6 bases and J by 2 bases, with 12 bases between them. The germline gives CDR1 MNHEY, CDR2 SMNVEV (reference sequence). The CDR3 loop reads CASSPGSHTDTQYF. The CDR3 DNA reads TGTGCCAGCAGCCCGGGAAGCCACACAGATACGCAGTATTTT.